This T cell receptor beta chain came from a study of OX40 agonist ivuxolimab in advanced cancers. Study-level background: Prior checkpoint blockade (anti-PD-1, anti-PD-L1 or anti-CTLA-4) was permitted; approximately 40% had it.

The CDR3 is 13 amino acids. The V gene lost 3 bases and the J gene lost 2 bases, with 7 bases spanning the gap. Looked up from germline, CDR1 is LNHDA and CDR2 is SQIVND (reference sequence). Sequencing used immunoSEQ multiplex PCR; TCRdb keeps in-frame clones, though not all of them. Of approximately 30,000 clones listed, 84% are singletons. With baseline, cycle 4 day 1, and cycle 7 day 1 as timepoints, blood was sampled. The sample in question was CD4+ or CD8+ T cells sorted from blood, obtained in a trial of the OX40 agonist ivuxolimab. The rearrangement uses TRBV19 and TRBJ1-1, with D uncertain. This receptor was obtained from an adult with an advanced solid tumor such as melanoma, head and neck, liver or kidney cancer. For the CDR3, the DNA is TGTGCCAGTAGTATGACACTTAACACTGAAGCTTTCTTT. As protein: CASSMTLNTEAFF. Using reference TRBV19 and TRBJ1-1 for the parts outside the CDR3, the full variable domain is DGGITQSPKYLFRKEGQNVTLSCEQNLNHDAMYWYRQDPGQGLRLIYYSQIVNDFQKGDIAEGYSVSREKKESFPLTVTSAQKNPTAFYLCASSMTLNTEAFFGQGTRLTVV.